This TCR beta chain derives from a study of early T cells in non-severe SARS-CoV-2 infection. In this sample, this clonotype turned up many times. The CDR3 covers 14 residues. The V end was cut by 1 base, the J end by 4 bases, with 11 bases between. Germline assignment: CDR1 SQVTM and CDR2 ANQGSEA. TCRdb ran MiXCR on the 5' RACE reads and lists one entry per CDR3 protein. The sample carries around 67,000 distinct CDR3 sequences, around 12% recorded once. Material: whole blood. This sequence joins TRBV29-1 and TRBJ2-1; the D call may be TRBD1 or TRBD2 (5 bases each). The sequence was obtained from an adult who was a healthcare worker with PCR-confirmed SARS-CoV-2 infection or an uninfected control (not recorded which). As DNA, the CDR3 is TGCAGCGTTGAAGGCCAGTGGGGGTACAATGAGCAGTTCTTC. It specifies CSVEGQWGYNEQFF.